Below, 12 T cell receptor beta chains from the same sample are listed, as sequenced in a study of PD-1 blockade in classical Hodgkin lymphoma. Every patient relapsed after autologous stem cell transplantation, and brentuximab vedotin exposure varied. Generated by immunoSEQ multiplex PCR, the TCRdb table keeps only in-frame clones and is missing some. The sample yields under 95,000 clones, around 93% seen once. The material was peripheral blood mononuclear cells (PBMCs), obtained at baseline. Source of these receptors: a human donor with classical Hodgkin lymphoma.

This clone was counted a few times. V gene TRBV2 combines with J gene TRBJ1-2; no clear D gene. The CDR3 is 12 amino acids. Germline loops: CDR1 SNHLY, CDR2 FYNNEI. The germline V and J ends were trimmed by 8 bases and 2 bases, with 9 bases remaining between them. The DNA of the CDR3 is TGTGCCAGCGCAAGGCCCAACTATGGCTACACCTTC. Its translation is CASARPNYGYTF. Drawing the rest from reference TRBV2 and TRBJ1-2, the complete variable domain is EPEVTQTPSHQVTQMGQEVILRCVPISNHLYFYWYRQILGQKVEFLVSFYNNEISEKSEIFDDQFSVERPDGSNFTLKIRSTKLEDSAMYFCASARPNYGYTFGSGTRLTVV.

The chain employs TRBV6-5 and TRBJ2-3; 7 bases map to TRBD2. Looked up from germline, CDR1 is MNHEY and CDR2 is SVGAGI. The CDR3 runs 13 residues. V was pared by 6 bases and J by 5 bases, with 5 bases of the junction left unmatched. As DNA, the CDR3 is TGTGCCAGCAGGCACTCGGGGGGAGATACGCAGTATTTT. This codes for CASRHSGGDTQYF.

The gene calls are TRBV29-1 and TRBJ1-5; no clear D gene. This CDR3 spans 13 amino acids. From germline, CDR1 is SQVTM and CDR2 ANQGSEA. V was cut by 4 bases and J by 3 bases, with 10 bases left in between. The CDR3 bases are TGCAGCGTTGTTTACGGTACCAATCAGCCCCAGCATTTT. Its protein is CSVVYGTNQPQHF.

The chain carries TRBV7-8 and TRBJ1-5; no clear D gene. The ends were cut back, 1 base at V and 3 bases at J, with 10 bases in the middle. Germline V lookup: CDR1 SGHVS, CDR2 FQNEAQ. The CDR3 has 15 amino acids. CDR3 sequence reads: CASSLEYSPNQPQHF. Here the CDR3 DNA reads TGTGCCAGCAGCTTAGAATACAGCCCCAATCAGCCCCAGCATTTT.

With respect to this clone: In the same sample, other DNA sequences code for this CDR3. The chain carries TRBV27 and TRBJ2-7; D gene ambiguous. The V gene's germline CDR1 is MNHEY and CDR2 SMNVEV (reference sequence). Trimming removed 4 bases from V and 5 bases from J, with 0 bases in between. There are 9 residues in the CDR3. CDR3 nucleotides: TGTGCCAGCAGTTACGAGCAGTACTTC. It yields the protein CASSYEQYF.

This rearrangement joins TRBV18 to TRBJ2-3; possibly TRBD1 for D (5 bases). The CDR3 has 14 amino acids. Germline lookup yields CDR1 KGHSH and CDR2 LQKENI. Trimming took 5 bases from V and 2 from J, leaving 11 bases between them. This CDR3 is CASSWGGDTDTQYF. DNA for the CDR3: TGTGCCAGCTCATGGGGCGGAGACACAGATACGCAGTATTTT.

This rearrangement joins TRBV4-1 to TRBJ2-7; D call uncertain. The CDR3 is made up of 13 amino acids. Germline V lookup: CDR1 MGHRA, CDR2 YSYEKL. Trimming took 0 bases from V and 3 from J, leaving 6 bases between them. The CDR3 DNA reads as TGCGCCAGCAGCCAAGAGCTCGGCTACGAGCAGTACTTC. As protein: CASSQELGYEQYF.

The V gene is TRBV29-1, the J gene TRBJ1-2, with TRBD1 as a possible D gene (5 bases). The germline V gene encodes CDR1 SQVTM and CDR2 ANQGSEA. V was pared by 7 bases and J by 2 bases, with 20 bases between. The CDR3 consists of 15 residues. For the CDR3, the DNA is TGCAGCGCCGCACATCAGGGCCCTGAGAACTATGGCTACACCTTC. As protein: CSAAHQGPENYGYTF.

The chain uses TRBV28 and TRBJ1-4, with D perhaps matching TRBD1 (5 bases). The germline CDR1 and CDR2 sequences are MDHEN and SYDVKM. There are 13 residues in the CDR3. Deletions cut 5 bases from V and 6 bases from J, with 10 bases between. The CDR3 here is CASSPGQDEKLFF. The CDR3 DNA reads TGTGCCAGCAGTCCCGGACAAGATGAAAAACTGTTTTTT.

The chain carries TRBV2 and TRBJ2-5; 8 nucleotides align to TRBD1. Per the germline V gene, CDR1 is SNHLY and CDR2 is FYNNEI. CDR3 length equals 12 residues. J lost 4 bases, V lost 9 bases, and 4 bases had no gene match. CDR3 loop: CASRGQVETQYF. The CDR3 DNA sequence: TGTGCCAGTAGGGGACAGGTAGAGACCCAGTACTTC.

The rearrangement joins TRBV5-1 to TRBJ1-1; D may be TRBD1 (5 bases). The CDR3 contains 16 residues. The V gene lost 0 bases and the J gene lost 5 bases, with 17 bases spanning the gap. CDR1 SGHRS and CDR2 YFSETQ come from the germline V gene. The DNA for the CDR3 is TGCGCCAGCAGCTTGGCCATCGGAGAACGGGGGACTGAAGCTTTCTTT. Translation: CASSLAIGERGTEAFF. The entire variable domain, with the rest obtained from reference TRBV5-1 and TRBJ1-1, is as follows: KAGVTQTPRYLIKTRGQQVTLSCSPISGHRSVSWYQQTPGQGLQFLFEYFSETQRNKGNFPGRFSGRQFSNSRSEMNVSTLELGDSALYLCASSLAIGERGTEAFFGQGTRLTVV.

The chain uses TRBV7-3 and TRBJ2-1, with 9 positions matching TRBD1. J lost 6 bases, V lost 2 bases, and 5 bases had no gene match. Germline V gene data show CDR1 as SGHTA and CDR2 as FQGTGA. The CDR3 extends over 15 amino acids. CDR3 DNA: TGTGCCAGCAGCTTAGGGACAGGGCTGGTCAATGAGCAGTTCTTC. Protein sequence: CASSLGTGLVNEQFF.